The 24 T cell receptor beta chains listed next were all sequenced from one sample in a study of blood T cell repertoires in COVID-19. Measured with immunoSEQ multiplex PCR; TCRdb has only the in-frame clones, and not every one. Found here are roughly 320,000 clones, around nine tenths of them singletons; the top ten hold about 4%. The sample was PBMCs or T cells enriched from blood (not recorded which). The receptors come from a woman aged 30 to 39 who had been exposed to COVID-19.

The chain has TRBV11-2 and TRBJ1-6; TRBD1 aligns across 8 bases. Germline V gene lookup returns CDR1 SGHAT and CDR2 FQNNGV. The CDR3 is 15 amino acids. V gave up 2 bases and J gave up 10 bases; unmatched junction bases: 7. The CDR3 loop is CASSLQGALRSPLHF. The CDR3 nucleotides read TGTGCCAGCAGCTTACAGGGGGCCCTAAGGTCACCCCTCCACTTT.

This sequence joins TRBV7-3 and TRBJ1-3; 9 bases are shared with TRBD1. The CDR3 consists of 16 residues. Germline V gene sequence: CDR1 SGHTA, CDR2 FQGTGA. Trimming cost V 2 bases and J 2 bases; bases outside gene matches: 4. The CDR3 DNA follows: TGTGCCAGCAGCTTACGAGGGACAGGGACTGGAAACACCATATATTTT. It is translated as CASSLRGTGTGNTIYF.

V gene TRBV4-1 combines with J gene TRBJ2-7, with D possibly TRBD2 on 5 matching bases. V shed 1 base and J shed 0 bases, with 16 bases lying between them. The germline V gene has CDR1 MGHRA and CDR2 YSYEKL. The CDR3 totals 17 residues. The DNA for the CDR3 is TGCGCCAGCAGCCAAGTTCAGGCAGGACTTAGCTCCTACGAGCAGTACTTC. It yields the protein CASSQVQAGLSSYEQYF.

The CDR3 coding sequence is TGTGCCATCAGTGAAGGGACAGGAAGCTCCTATAATTCACCCCTCCACTTT. It encodes CAISEGTGSSYNSPLHF. This chain links TRBV10-3 with TRBJ1-6, with 8 bases identical to TRBD1. The CDR3 covers 17 residues. Germline V CDR1 and CDR2: ENHRY, SYGVKD. V lost 3 bases, J lost 0 bases, and 4 bases stayed unmatched.

The rearrangement links TRBV4-3 to TRBJ2-2; 8 nucleotides line up with TRBD1. Germline CDR1 and CDR2: LGHNA and YSLEER. There are 16 residues in the CDR3. J was trimmed by 5 bases and V by 3 bases; bases with no gene match: 8. CDR3 protein: CASSQLRTGGTGELFF. CDR3 nucleotide sequence: TGCGCCAGCAGCCAGCTAAGAACAGGGGGGACCGGGGAGCTGTTTTTT.

This clone was seen only once. The chain has TRBV19 and TRBJ2-7, with TRBD1 matching 9 bases. The CDR3 runs to 15 residues. The J segment lost 2 bases and the V segment lost 4 bases, leaving 6 bases of the junction unmatched. Germline CDR1 is LNHDA and CDR2 is SQIVND (reference sequence). The chain's CDR3 is CASSRTGTGPYEQYF. The CDR3 coding sequence is TGTGCCAGTAGTAGAACCGGGACAGGGCCCTACGAGCAGTACTTC.

The chain joins TRBV20-1 to TRBJ1-1; D gene unclear. V dropped 7 bases and J dropped 3 bases, with 9 bases sitting between them. The CDR3 length is 11 residues. From germline, CDR1 is DFQATT and CDR2 SNEGSKA (reference sequence). CDR3 in amino acids: CSVWRYTEAFF. Written as DNA, the CDR3 is TGCAGTGTTTGGAGGTACACTGAAGCTTTCTTT.

The J gene is TRBJ1-3, the V gene TRBV6-5; 8 nucleotides line up with TRBD1. V trimming: 8 bases; J trimming: 8 bases; junction bases outside the gene matches: 5. The germline V gene has CDR1 MNHEY and CDR2 SVGAGI. The CDR3 length is 12 residues. CDR3 sequence reads: CASRTGFDTIYF. The DNA for the CDR3 is TGTGCCAGCCGGACAGGGTTTGACACCATATATTTT.

The chain recombines TRBV5-1 with TRBJ2-5; maybe TRBD2 (6 bases). The CDR3 is 15 amino acids. The V gene's germline CDR1 is SGHRS and CDR2 YFSETQ. V lost 6 bases to trimming and J lost 4 bases, with 19 bases between them. CDR3 coding DNA: TGCGCCAGCACATCCGGGAGCGCCTCGGGAGAGACCCAGTACTTC. This codes for CASTSGSASGETQYF. Filled out from reference TRBV5-1 and TRBJ2-5, the complete variable domain reads KAGVTQTPRYLIKTRGQQVTLSCSPISGHRSVSWYQQTPGQGLQFLFEYFSETQRNKGNFPGRFSGRQFSNSRSEMNVSTLELGDSALYLCASTSGSASGETQYFGPGTRLLVL.

V gene TRBV5-6 combines with J gene TRBJ1-2, with D tentatively TRBD1 (6 bases). From germline, CDR1 is SGHDT and CDR2 YYEEEE. The CDR3 covers 16 residues. V shed 2 bases and J shed 10 bases, with 24 bases lying between them. CDR3 in amino acids: CASSFRTANPPRDYTF. For the CDR3, the DNA is TGTGCCAGCAGCTTCCGGACAGCGAACCCGCCACGTGACTACACCTTC.

The chain uses TRBV3-1 (or the pseudogene TRBV3-2) and TRBJ1-2; 7 positions agree with TRBD1. V was clipped by 6 bases and J by 4 bases; unmatched bases: 8. The CDR3 length is 14 residues. Germline V gene lookup returns CDR1 LGHDT and CDR2 YNNKEL (reference sequence). CDR3 loop: CASSHRGPPYGYTF. The CDR3 coding sequence is TGTGCCAGCAGTCACAGGGGTCCCCCCTATGGCTACACCTTC.

V is TRBV5-8 and J is TRBJ2-7; possibly TRBD1 for D (6 bases). V was shortened by 2 bases and J by 3 bases, with 15 bases between the two germline ends. The CDR3 has 15 amino acids. Germline values: CDR1 SGHTS, CDR2 YDEGEE. The CDR3 bases are TGTGCCAGCAGCTTTGGGACAACTCGCTACTACGAGCAGTACTTC. This encodes CASSFGTTRYYEQYF.

The chain is built from TRBV2 and TRBJ1-6, with D possibly being TRBD1 (6 bases). Germline CDR1 is SNHLY and CDR2 is FYNNEI. Trimming removed 2 bases at V and 10 bases at J, with 12 bases between. The CDR3 covers 14 residues. CDR3 nucleotide sequence: TGTGCCAGCAGTGAAAACAGGGCAGGATCACCCCTCCACTTT. Amino acids: CASSENRAGSPLHF.

The chain is built from TRBV3-1 (or the pseudogene TRBV3-2) and TRBJ2-1; TRBD2 might be the D (5 bases). This CDR3 contains 12 residues. CDR1 is LGHDT, CDR2 YNNKEL, per germline (reference sequence). Trimming shortened V by 3 bases and J by 8 bases, and 8 bases separated the two germline ends. The CDR3, as DNA: TGTGCCAGCAGCCAGCTAGCCGATGAGCAGTTCTTC. Translation gives CASSQLADEQFF.

The J gene is TRBJ2-2, the V gene TRBV18; D unresolved. The length of the CDR3 is 12 residues. CDR1 and CDR2 from the germline V gene are KGHSH and LQKENI. V was cut by 3 bases and J by 4 bases, with 3 bases left in between. The chain's CDR3 is CASSPATGELFF. The CDR3 bases are TGTGCCAGCTCACCGGCCACCGGGGAGCTGTTTTTT.

This chain joins TRBV2 and TRBJ1-5; TRBD1 might be the D (5 bases). The germline gives CDR1 SNHLY, CDR2 FYNNEI. The CDR3 is 16 amino acids. Trimming stripped 0 bases from V and 6 bases from J, with 15 bases between. The CDR3 DNA reads TGTGCCAGCAGTGAAGCGCAGCGGGGGATGGGTCAGCCCCAGCATTTT. It encodes CASSEAQRGMGQPQHF.

The V and J genes are TRBV9 and TRBJ1-2; 7 nucleotides match TRBD1. CDR3 size: 17 residues. Trimming at V came to 3 bases and at J to 1 base, leaving 12 bases not matched to a gene. Germline V gene sequence: CDR1 SGDLS, CDR2 YYNGEE. The CDR3 sequence is CASSAGRQGLNNYGYTF. In DNA form, the CDR3 reads TGTGCCAGCAGCGCCGGACGACAGGGCCTCAATAACTATGGCTACACCTTC. The full variable domain, completed using reference TRBV9 and TRBJ1-2, is DSGVTQTPKHLITATGQRVTLRCSPRSGDLSVYWYQQSLDQGLQFLIQYYNGEERAKGNILERFSAQQFPDLHSELNLSSLELGDSALYFCASSAGRQGLNNYGYTFGSGTRLTVV.

This sequence joins TRBV7-2 and TRBJ1-6, with TRBD1 matching 7 bases. The CDR3 spans 17 residues. Germline assignment: CDR1 SGHTA and CDR2 FQGNSA. The V segment lost 4 bases and the J segment 9 bases; nucleotides outside the gene matches: 15. CDR3 amino acids: CASSSNLDRAITSPLHF. DNA of the CDR3: TGTGCCAGCAGCTCCAACTTAGACAGGGCGATTACTTCACCCCTCCACTTT.

The chain is built from TRBV11-3 and TRBJ2-7; 8 nucleotides agree with TRBD1. With V trimmed by 5 bases and J by 3 bases, 6 bases remained unmatched. The CDR3 sequence is 14 residues long. Germline CDR1 SGHNT, CDR2 YENEEA. For the CDR3, the DNA is TGTGCCAGCAGCGGACAGGGAGGTCTCTACGAGCAGTACTTC. Its protein is CASSGQGGLYEQYF.

This chain joins TRBV9 and TRBJ1-1; 7 nucleotides match TRBD1. V was pared by 3 bases and J by 0 bases, with 5 bases of the junction left unmatched. CDR3 length: 15 amino acids. Germline V lookup: CDR1 SGDLS, CDR2 YYNGEE. The DNA for the CDR3 is TGTGCCAGCAGCGGTGACAGGGATATGAACACTGAAGCTTTCTTT. Translation gives CASSGDRDMNTEAFF.

The chain links TRBV18 to TRBJ2-3, with 7 bases that match TRBD1. Germline V CDR1 and CDR2: KGHSH, LQKENI. The CDR3 length is 16 residues. With V trimmed by 1 base and J by 2 bases, 6 bases remained unmatched. The CDR3 DNA is TGTGCCAGCTCACCACGGGCAGGGGGAATCACAGATACGCAGTATTTT. This sequence encodes CASSPRAGGITDTQYF.

This clone was recorded only once. The rearrangement joins TRBV3-1 (or the pseudogene TRBV3-2) to TRBJ2-7; 7 nucleotides align to TRBD2. Germline CDR1 and CDR2: LGHDT and YNNKEL (reference sequence). V trimming: 1 base; J trimming: 7 bases; junction bases outside the gene matches: 4. The CDR3 is made up of 13 amino acids. DNA of the CDR3: TGTGCCAGCAGCCAAGTTCGGGGAGGGGAGCAGTACTTC. Protein product: CASSQVRGGEQYF.

CDR3 protein: CASSSDTNYGYTF. CDR3 nucleotides: TGTGCCAGCAGCTCAGACACAAACTATGGCTACACCTTC. The chain is built from TRBV5-6 and TRBJ1-2; D call uncertain. V lost 3 bases and J lost 2, with 8 bases in between. Per germline, CDR1 SGHDT and CDR2 YYEEEE. The CDR3 contains 13 residues.

The sample holds a few counts of this clone. The chain joins TRBV6-5 to TRBJ1-2; no firm D call. CDR3 length: 14 residues. Trimming removed 3 bases at V and 4 bases at J, with 12 bases between. The germline gives CDR1 MNHEY, CDR2 SVGAGI. The CDR3 bases are TGTGCCAGCAGTTATGCAAGGAGCGGCTATGGCTACACCTTC. This sequence encodes CASSYARSGYGYTF.